The rows below give T cell receptor beta chains drawn from one sample of a study of naive and memory T cell subsets. TCRdb re-called the UMI-ligation and nested PCR reads with MiXCR, one entry per CDR3 protein. This table holds around 17,000 distinct CDR3 sequences, around 10% found once. Sequenced material: central memory CD8+ T cells from blood. The source of these receptors is a human donor in good health. CDR3s leave out the opening cysteine and the closing phenylalanine or tryptophan.

V gene,J gene,CDR3 length,CDR3 protein
TRBV6-1,TRBJ1-2,11,ASSEGDTDGYT
TRBV20-1,TRBJ2-7,12,SAAPLIQGYEQY
TRBV11-2,TRBJ2-3,14,ASSLWGAASTDTQY
TRBV12-3/TRBV12-4,TRBJ2-2,13,ASRLVGGDTGELF
TRBV20-1,TRBJ2-7,15,SAREPGASGSHYEQY
TRBV21-1,TRBJ2-2,11,ASSTWNTGELF
TRBV7-9,TRBJ2-7,9,ASSDGQEQY
TRBV12-3/TRBV12-4,TRBJ1-2,10,ASSFFYSGYT
TRBV3-1,TRBJ1-5,11,ASGTGGGEPQH
TRBV7-8,TRBJ2-2,13,ASSFLQGAVGELF
TRBV6-5,TRBJ2-1,13,ASKLSGGFYNEQF
TRBV2,TRBJ2-4,18,ASSEAGRGPLIGAKNIQY
TRBV20-1,TRBJ2-1,14,SGGTGTSGTWDEQF
TRBV12-3/TRBV12-4,TRBJ2-4,12,ASSPPLAKNIQY
TRBV15,TRBJ2-2,15,ATQLIGWRGGEGELF
TRBV20-1,TRBJ1-1,10,SAREQDNEAF
TRBV27,TRBJ2-3,12,ASSLIGVADTQY
TRBV4-3,TRBJ2-1,13,ASSQGGDPVGEQF
TRBV13,TRBJ1-1,13,ASSFQGGYGAEAF
TRBV4-3,TRBJ1-2,12,ASSQDAANYGYT
TRBV3-1,TRBJ2-7,15,ASSQDLEGLAAYEQY
TRBV10-3,TRBJ2-7,14,AISESQGGSSYEQY
TRBV7-9,TRBJ2-7,19,ASSLTLSRSDRVQGLYEQY
TRBV28,TRBJ2-7,13,ASREGDGNSYEQY
TRBV7-8,TRBJ2-3,14,ASSSRLAGLTDTQY
TRBV15,TRBJ2-1,13,ATSTPGLAELEQF
TRBV5-4,TRBJ2-7,12,ASSLGTGGYEQY
TRBV10-3,TRBJ2-6,12,AISGESGANVLT
TRBV20-1,TRBJ2-1,11,SASFKDYNEQF
TRBV6-5,TRBJ2-2,11,ASSHTNTGELF
TRBV10-3,TRBJ2-3,17,AISESIPWDRTSTDTQY
TRBV9,TRBJ2-6,13,ASSFRGIGANVLT
TRBV6-6,TRBJ2-1,14,ASSYSTSGLNNEQF
TRBV28,TRBJ2-3,13,ASSLRGPFVYTQY
TRBV27,TRBJ2-1,16,ASSLGRLAGGAYNEQF
TRBV30,TRBJ2-3,11,AWNRGGTDTQY
TRBV5-5,TRBJ2-5,14,ASSQLQGGYQETQY
TRBV27,TRBJ1-3,14,ASSSPTQGGGNTIY
TRBV29-1,TRBJ1-5,10,SVSGGNQPQH
TRBV4-1,TRBJ2-7,14,ASSQIRTSGAYEQY
TRBV27,TRBJ2-2,13,ASSLSGLAGGELF
TRBV4-3,TRBJ1-5,14,ASSQEDSGGNQPQH
TRBV6-2/TRBV6-3,TRBJ2-1,12,ASSMSGDYNEQF
TRBV4-3,TRBJ2-5,12,ASSQSGGRETQY
TRBV4-3,TRBJ1-5,18,ASSHHVSRDLFDSNQPQH